This is a list of T cell receptor beta chains from one sample in a study of human T cells and chemical hapten exposure. TCRdb itself ran the RACE reads through MiXCR, one entry per CDR3 protein. The data hold around 120,000 distinct CDR3 sequences, with about 12% observed a single time. The specimen comprised whole blood, sampled in connection with sensitization to the hapten diphenylcyclopropenone (DPC). The receptors derive from a woman aged 45-60 years with alopecia areata. Some clones in this sample may be carry-over from other donors' samples. CDR3s include the opening cysteine and the closing phenylalanine or tryptophan. The D gene is left open where the match is weak. The size entry is marked missing in some rows and otherwise reads once, few, many or a size class.

>TRBD2|many|TRBJ2-3|15|TRBV9
TGTGCCAGCAGAGTGGGACTAGCGGGCGCAGATACGCAGTATTTT
CASRVGLAGADTQYF
>TRBD2|NA|TRBJ2-1|15|TRBV5-4
TGTGCCAGCACCCACGGGGGGGCGGGTAGCAATGAGCAGTTCTTC
CASTHGGAGSNEQFF
>NA|few|TRBJ2-7|13|TRBV10-2
TGCGCCAGCGCACGGGACGGACCCTACGAGCAGTACTTC
CASARDGPYEQYF
>TRBD2|many|TRBJ2-3|16|TRBV7-6
TGTGCCAGCAGCTTAGGACTAGCGGGCCCCACAGATACGCAGTATTTT
CASSLGLAGPTDTQYF
>NA|few|TRBJ1-2|13|TRBV29-1
TGCAGCTTTGGCCCCAACAGTCTTCGTGGCTACACCTTC
CSFGPNSLRGYTF
>TRBD2|few|TRBJ2-2|15|TRBV18
TGTGCCAGCTCACCAGGGACTAGCGGCACCGGGGAGCTGTTTTTT
CASSPGTSGTGELFF
>TRBD1|many|TRBJ2-7|15|TRBV29-1
TGCAGCGTTGGGGGCTGGACAGGGCCCGCCTACGAGCAGTACTTC
CSVGGWTGPAYEQYF
>NA|many|TRBJ1-1|11|TRBV28
TGTGCCAGCAGTGAAGGGGGGAAAGCTTTCTTT
CASSEGGKAFF
>NA|NA|TRBJ1-2|14|TRBV5-1
TGCGCCAGCAGCTTGGCCGACACAGACTATGGCGACACCTTC
CASSLADTDYGDTF
>NA|many|TRBJ1-6|15|TRBV9
TGTGCCAGCAGCCAAGGATCCCACTCTAATTCACCCCTCCACTTT
CASSQGSHSNSPLHF
>NA|many|TRBJ1-6|18|TRBV18
TGTGCCAGCTCACCACCGGTAGCGGCTAACTCCTATAATTCACCCCTCCACTTT
CASSPPVAANSYNSPLHF
>TRBD1|many|TRBJ1-2|15|TRBV18
TGTGCCAGCTCACCGAACCGGGGGACAGCGGATGGCTACACCTTC
CASSPNRGTADGYTF
>NA|NA|TRBJ2-7|14|TRBV5-1
TGCGCCAGCAGCTCCGCAGGGGAGATCTACGAGCAGTACTTC
CASSSAGEIYEQYF
>NA|many|TRBJ2-1|13|TRBV12-3/TRBV12-4
TGTGCCAGCACCTACGGACAGTCGAATGAGCAGTTCTTC
CASTYGQSNEQFF
>TRBD2|NA|TRBJ2-7|15|TRBV7-2
TGTGCCAGCAGCCCTCAGCGGGGGGGCACCTACGAGCAGTACTTC
CASSPQRGGTYEQYF
>NA|few|TRBJ2-5|15|TRBV28
TGTGCCAGCAGTTCCGATCGAGGGGTAGAAGAGACCCAGTACTTC
CASSSDRGVEETQYF
>NA|NA|TRBJ1-1|13|TRBV28
TGTGCCAGCAGTTCCATCTCCAGGGTGGGAGCTTTCTTT
CASSSISRVGAFF
>NA|many|TRBJ1-5|12|TRBV29-1
TGCAGCGTCCTTTGGGGAAATCAGCCCCAGCATTTT
CSVLWGNQPQHF
>TRBD2|few|TRBJ2-3|13|TRBV28
TGTGCCAGCAGTTTATTTAGCGGGCGGGCGCAGTATTTT
CASSLFSGRAQYF
>TRBD1|few|TRBJ2-3|15|TRBV12-3/TRBV12-4
TGTGCCAGCAGTACTGGACAGGTCGGGACAGATACGCAGTATTTT
CASSTGQVGTDTQYF
>NA|many|TRBJ2-7|16|TRBV6-6
TGTGCCAGCAGTTACCCCGAGGGGGGGGCGAGCTACGAGCAGTACTTC
CASSYPEGGASYEQYF
>NA|few|TRBJ2-1|13|TRBV5-1
TGCGTCAGCAGCACGGGAGAGGGGAATGAGCAGTTCTTC
CVSSTGEGNEQFF
>NA|NA|TRBJ2-3|13|TRBV27
TGTGCCAGCAAGGTGCAGGGAACAGATACGCAGTATTTT
CASKVQGTDTQYF
>TRBD1|few|TRBJ1-2|13|TRBV28
TGTGCCAGCACATGGCAGGGGGAAAGCGGCTACACCTTC
CASTWQGESGYTF
>TRBD1|many|TRBJ2-1|17|TRBV11-2
TGTGCCAGCAGCTTAGTGACCGGGACAGGACCCTACAATGAGCAGTTCTTC
CASSLVTGTGPYNEQFF
>TRBD1|many|TRBJ2-3|13|TRBV29-1
TGCAGCGTTAAGACAGGGCTGGGGGATACGCAGTATTTT
CSVKTGLGDTQYF
>NA|NA|TRBJ2-3|13|TRBV28
TGTGCCAGCAGTTTCAACGGGGTGCATACGCAGTATTTT
CASSFNGVHTQYF
>NA|NA|TRBJ1-6|14|TRBV7-6
TGTGCCAGCAGCTTACGGGATTATAATTCACCCCTCCACTTT
CASSLRDYNSPLHF
>NA|NA|TRBJ1-1|14|TRBV7-9
TGTGCCAGCAGCTTAACGAGGGGAGACACTGAAGCTTTCTTT
CASSLTRGDTEAFF
>TRBD1|few|TRBJ1-1|13|TRBV6-2/TRBV6-3
TGTGCCAGCAGCGGGACAGAGGGAGTGCGAGCTTTCTTT
CASSGTEGVRAFF
>NA|many|TRBJ2-3|15|TRBV28
TGTGCCAGCAGTTTACCTGGGACACGGAGTTATACGCAGTATTTT
CASSLPGTRSYTQYF
>TRBD1|NA|TRBJ1-4|16|TRBV6-1
TGTGCCAGCAGTGAACCGGGACAGGGAAACAGTGAAAAACTGTTTTTT
CASSEPGQGNSEKLFF
>NA|few|TRBJ1-4|13|TRBV5-1
TGCGCCAGCAGCTTGGCAGGGGTTGAAAAACTGTTTTTT
CASSLAGVEKLFF
>NA|many|TRBJ1-2|9|TRBV29-1
TGCAGCGTCATTGAAGGCTACACCTTC
CSVIEGYTF
>NA|few|TRBJ2-7|16|TRBV6-1
TGTGCCAGCAGTGCCCCCCTGGGGGGCACCTCCTACGAGCAGTACTTC
CASSAPLGGTSYEQYF
>NA|NA|TRBJ1-1|14|TRBV3-1
TGTGCCAGCAGCCAAGATTTTTGGAACACTGAAGCTTTCTTT
CASSQDFWNTEAFF
>NA|NA|TRBJ2-3|14|TRBV7-9
TGTGCCAGCAGCTTGCACAGGGCCACAGATACGCAGTATTTT
CASSLHRATDTQYF
>TRBD2|many|TRBJ2-5|16|TRBV7-6
TGTGCCAGCAGCTTACAGACTAGCGGGAGCACGGAGACCCAGTACTTC
CASSLQTSGSTETQYF
>TRBD1|few|TRBJ2-2|17|TRBV7-8
TGTGCCAGCAGCTTAGCCCCCGGGACAGGTTTCACCGGGGAGCTGTTTTTT
CASSLAPGTGFTGELFF
>TRBD1|many|TRBJ2-4|15|TRBV28
TGTGCCAGCAGTTTCAGTACAGGGGGCAAAAACATTCAGTACTTC
CASSFSTGGKNIQYF
>NA|few|TRBJ1-5|13|TRBV20-1
TGCAGTGCTAGAGATTCGTTCGATCAGCCCCAGCATTTT
CSARDSFDQPQHF
>NA|few|TRBJ2-5|17|TRBV6-6
TGTGCCAGCACGATGGCGATGTCGACAGACTACCAAGAGACCCAGTACTTC
CASTMAMSTDYQETQYF
>NA|NA|TRBJ2-7|14|TRBV5-1
TGCGCCAGCAGCCCTAACAACCCGACCTACGAGCAGTACTTC
CASSPNNPTYEQYF
>NA|many|TRBJ2-5|13|TRBV20-1
TGCTCCCCCCTCTTAGCGGCTCAAGAGACCCAGTACTTC
CSPLLAAQETQYF
>NA|NA|TRBJ2-7|15|TRBV4-3
TGCGCCAGCAGCCAACGAAGGGGGAACTCCTACGAGCAGTACTTC
CASSQRRGNSYEQYF
>NA|few|TRBJ2-7|13|TRBV6-2/TRBV6-3
TGTGCCAGCAGTTACACCTTTGCCTACGAGCAGTACTTC
CASSYTFAYEQYF
>NA|few|TRBJ2-4|16|TRBV14
TGTGCCAGCAGCCAAGATGCTCTATGGGGATCACACATTCAGTACTTC
CASSQDALWGSHIQYF
>NA|few|TRBJ1-1|12|TRBV28
TGTGCCAGCAGTTCCCCCCCAACTGAAGCTTTCTTT
CASSSPPTEAFF
>NA|many|TRBJ2-6|16|TRBV9
TGTGCCAGCACCCCGGACGGATACTCTGGGGCCAACGTCCTGACTTTC
CASTPDGYSGANVLTF